This T cell receptor (beta chain) came from a study of blood T cell repertoires in COVID-19. Methods used by the authors: Reference gene primer amplification in the assay estimated nucleated cell counts. Clones were read by immunoSEQ multiplex PCR, and TCRdb kept only the in-frame ones, dropping some. V and J calls and clone size are as listed in that table; D and trimming were resolved from the DNA. The table shows about 320,000 clones, with nearly 90% occurring only once. The V gene lost 0 bases and the J gene lost 3 bases, with 12 bases spanning the gap. The CDR3 is 15 amino acids. Germline assignment: CDR1 SGHNT and CDR2 YYREEE (reference sequence).

The TCR comes from a woman aged 25 to 45 who had recovered from COVID-19. Material: PBMCs or T cells enriched from blood (not recorded which). The chain uses TRBV5-4 and TRBJ1-1, with a tentative D call TRBD1 (5 bases). CDR3 in amino acids: CASSLAGRGYTEAFF. Here the CDR3 DNA reads TGTGCCAGCAGCTTGGCCGGGCGGGGGTACACTGAAGCTTTCTTT.